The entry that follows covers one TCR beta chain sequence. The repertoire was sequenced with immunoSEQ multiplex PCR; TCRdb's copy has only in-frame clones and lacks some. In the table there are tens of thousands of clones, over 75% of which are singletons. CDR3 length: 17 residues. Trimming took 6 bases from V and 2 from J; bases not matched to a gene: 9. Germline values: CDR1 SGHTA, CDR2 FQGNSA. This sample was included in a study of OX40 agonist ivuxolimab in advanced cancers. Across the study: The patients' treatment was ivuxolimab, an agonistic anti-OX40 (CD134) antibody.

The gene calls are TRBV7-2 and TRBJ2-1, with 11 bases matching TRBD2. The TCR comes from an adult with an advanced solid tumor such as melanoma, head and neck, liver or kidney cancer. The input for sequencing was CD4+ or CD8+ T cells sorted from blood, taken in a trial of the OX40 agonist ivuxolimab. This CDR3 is CASSYKTGLAAYNEQFF. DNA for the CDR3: TGTGCCAGCAGTTACAAAACGGGACTAGCGGCCTACAATGAGCAGTTCTTC. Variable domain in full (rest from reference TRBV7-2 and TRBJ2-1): GAGVSQSPSNKVTEKGKDVELRCDPISGHTALYWYRQSLGQGLEFLIYFQGNSAPDKSGLPSDRFSAERTGGSVSTLTIQRTQQEDSAVYLCASSYKTGLAAYNEQFFGPGTRLTVL.